This T cell receptor beta chain was captured by sequencing in a study of control samples from healthy donors and cancer patients. This table comes from immunoSEQ multiplex PCR, and its TCRdb copy is limited to in-frame clones, with some not included. The table includes under 200,000 clones, roughly 92% detected once. Trimming stripped 8 bases from V and 0 bases from J, with 13 bases between. Looked up from germline, CDR1 is MNHEY and CDR2 is SVGAGI. The CDR3 runs to 14 residues. The gene calls are TRBV6-5 and TRBJ1-2; perhaps TRBD1 as D (5 bases). The specimen was blood. This clonotype was obtained from a woman in her 30s in good health. The CDR3 DNA sequence: TGTGCCAGCGTCGGAAGGGGTCCTAACTATGGCTACACCTTC. Translation: CASVGRGPNYGYTF.